This T cell receptor beta chain was sequenced for a study of cytomegalovirus exposure and HLA in healthy donors (dated by TCRdb to 2015 to 2018). General notes on the study: According to an earlier analysis of a few hundred of the donors, 150 million to 200 million T cells yielded 90 million to 130 million unique TCR beta sequences and about 300 Gb of sequence data. Genome-wide SNP genotypes for about 65% of the 666 donors were used in a later genetic analysis, which treated that subset as a discovery cohort. The study used immunosequencing to profile the T cell repertoires of more than 650 subjects and linked those repertoires to cytomegalovirus serostatus. All discovery cohort repertoires had been generated on a single sequencing platform. An early release covering over 500 HLA-typed donors comprised about 300 gigabases of sequencing data and roughly 86 million unique TCR sequences. The genetic ancestry cluster associated with self-reported Caucasian donors included 80% to 90% of the approximately 430 genotyped donors. Because of strong linkage in the cohort, four or five DR-DQ haplotypes were treated as single units for association and clustering. The study aimed to test whether signatures of past pathogen exposure could be identified by cataloging public T cell receptors. Across 300 to 400 genotyped donors of the cohort, an average of about 240,000 unique TCR beta nucleotide sequences per donor were sequenced, and approximately 17% of those sequences were non-productive. A separate validation cohort of 100 to 150 different subjects was used in addition to the 666-subject first cohort. To predict cytomegalovirus infection status, the study combined high-throughput TCR immunosequencing, statistical association of individual TCRs with disease status, and machine learning. The later analysis used no new phenotypic data to find candidate immune exposures, relying instead on TCR beta sequences and their occurrence across donors. A later analysis re-analyzed previously published TCR beta repertoires from approximately 700 donors and added high-resolution HLA genotyping to study TCR occurrence patterns. Donor age, sex, ethnicity and CMV serostatus were compiled together with the repertoire data. The number of typed donors differed by locus: about 620-630 for A, B, C, DRB1 and DQB1; 500 to 550 for DQA1; some 590 for DPA1; and about 470 for DPB1. An earlier analysis of approximately 580 of the donors used high-throughput TCR beta sequencing to judge whether each TCR beta V gene segment behaved as functional or pseudogenic. HLA typing included class I and class II loci at four-digit resolution. Results the study describes overall, beyond this receptor: Because the 87-base-pair reads could not distinguish some IMGT-functional V segments, including TRBV6-2 and TRBV6-3, those segments were excluded. In a later analysis, the rate of TCR association differed among HLA loci, with DRB1 alleles having the most associated TCRs and HLA-C alleles having the fewest. An earlier analysis of around 500 of the donors showed that most TCR beta V segments appeared in productive rearrangements either about 87% or about 30% of the time, which broadly matched IMGT annotations. Over 15 rarely observed V segments, including chromosome 9 orphons, were excluded from the earlier analysis of 550 to 700 of the donors because counts were too low. In both the original and validation cohorts, the classifier was reported to diagnose cytomegalovirus status with high specificity and sensitivity. The authors suggested that the approach could potentially be extended to other disease states and immunological phenotypes. Most CMV-associated TCR beta chains appeared to be HLA-restricted in a later analysis, and the HLA associations seemed to be driven largely by CMV exposure. The sequencing pipeline was judged likely to have produced a cluster of highly shared sequence variants as a technical artifact. Compared with the 666-donor mean, donors in an Asian-associated ancestry cluster had fewer N-insertions in productive TCRs, according to a later genetic analysis. The cohort was sequenced for TCR beta chains only, and without alpha or paired-chain data the features that could be detected were limited. A few of the identified cytomegalovirus-associated TCR beta chains were confirmed in vitro to be specific for cytomegalovirus antigens. Linkage disequilibrium might explain the correlated functional status among segregating V segments, but an unknown experimental factor could not be ruled out. In a later analysis, HLA-associated TCR beta chains were found to be more clonally expanded and to have lower generation probabilities than equally common non-associated chains. V-gene and J-gene trimming of TCR beta chains was associated with a missense DCLRE1C variant in a later genetic analysis, and the association was replicated in an independent cohort. A total of 164 TCR beta chains were listed by the study as associated with cytomegalovirus. The presence/absence analyses assumed that sequencing depth was roughly uniform across donors, and that assumption may not be true. In a later analysis, several top co-occurrence clusters were reported to appear linked to parvovirus B19, influenza, CMV and Epstein-Barr virus. Strong co-occurrence of HLA alleles, especially DR and DQ, made assigning TCR associations to individual alleles difficult. Across donors, most TCR sequences were observed very rarely, whereas some public TCRs were present in many individuals. A further reported finding was that TCR beta sequences accurately predicted the HLA-A and HLA-B alleles for most subjects in the first cohort. Specific HLA alleles were associated with about 17,000 TCR beta sequences at a false discovery rate of 0.05 in a later analysis. Because HLA typing was unavailable for some donors at each locus, only the typed subset was used in association tests. For the cohort, immune exposure information was limited to CMV serostatus.

The cohort consisted of 666 healthy bone marrow donors. At the time of sampling, every cohort member was nominally healthy, though immune exposures that went unrecorded were likely present. The donor was CMV seronegative and was included in the group of 352 seronegative cohort members. A peripheral blood sample was provided by each donor, and peripheral blood mononuclear cells were used for TCR beta sequencing. Genomic DNA extraction from the blood cell samples was performed with the Qiagen DNeasy Blood Extraction Kit. This clone was found once. Its antigen target is currently unknown. There are no base qualities to consult, and no much larger clone falls within one base. Library method: the immunoSEQ multiplex PCR assay. The multiplex PCR relied on a mix of 60 forward primers for TCR Vbeta segments and 13 reverse primers for TCR Jbeta segments. The CDR3 region of rearranged TCR beta genes was amplified from genomic DNA with a multiplex PCR assay. Amplified TCR beta libraries were sequenced as 87-base-pair reads on the Illumina HiSeq System. Processing in the source paper ran as follows. A later analysis tallied around 80 million unique TCR beta chains across the 610 or so repertoires, and approximately 12 million of those chains were shared by two or more donors. To remove PCR and sequencing errors, raw reads were error-corrected and collapsed into unique sequences using a nearest-neighbor algorithm that merged closely related sequences. CDR3 sequences were aligned to IMGT reference sequences to assign V, D and J gene segments. For a sequence to be retained, a match of at least six nucleotides was required to both a V gene segment and a J gene segment. A rearrangement counted as productive if the CDR3 had no stop codons and remained in frame with V and J, and every other rearrangement counted as non-productive. Following IMGT convention, CDR3 was defined as the stretch from the second conserved V-encoded cysteine up to the conserved J-encoded phenylalanine. In an earlier analysis of more than 550 of the donors, sequences lacking an unambiguous match to a single V gene segment were excluded. An earlier analysis of under 750 of the donors called V segments functional above 56.7% productive rearrangements and segregating when the between-donor standard deviation exceeded 5%. A statistical classification framework was built to diagnose cytomegalovirus status from the catalog of TCR beta chain sequences. A later analysis assigned V and J genes by comparing TCR nucleotide sequences with IMGT/GENE-DB human TR gene sequences. Using the TCRdist pipeline, a later analysis assigned CDR3 sequences along with most-parsimonious VDJ recombination scenarios. A later analysis defined each TCR beta chain by its CDR3 amino acid sequence plus V-gene family, and excluded reads lacking a unique V-gene family. To address suspected cross-contamination and a sequencing artifact, a later analysis removed a few hundred highly shared, low-generation-probability nucleotide sequences. For each public chain, a later analysis derived a clonal expansion index from normalized ranks of inferred template counts within each repertoire. In a later analysis, generation probabilities were computed with a VDJ recombination model fitted to out-of-frame rearrangements, and the resulting probabilities were checked against IGoR. Hypergeometric tests were used in a later analysis to score TCR-TCR, TCR-HLA and TCR-CMV co-occurrence, with a repertoire-size bias correction applied to the TCR pairs. A later analysis estimated false discovery rates by permuting HLA or CMV assignments 20 times. A later analysis grouped co-occurring TCRs with DBSCAN, adding TCRdist sequence similarity when clustering within HLA-allele-positive subsets. For co-occurrence clustering, repertoires with fewer than 30,000 or more than 120,000 public chains were excluded, along with five repertoires with anomalous nucleotide sharing. This immuneACCESS table, as held by TCRdb, lists in-frame sequences with V and J called but not all clones. Of the missing ones, under half trace to an unresolved V gene in checked studies; the others have no known cause. Clone size and the V and J calls come from that table; the DNA yielded D and trimming. This sample holds roughly 120,000 clones; roughly 78% were observed only once. The ten largest account for roughly 2.4% of the sample.

Deletion took 3 bases off V and 10 bases off J, with a span of 16 bases between the germline ends. Taken from the germline V gene (reference sequence), the CDR1 and CDR2 loops are LNHDA and SQIVND. There are 14 amino acids in the CDR3, from cysteine to phenylalanine inclusive. Just the 42-base CDR3 DNA is kept, in frame starting at base 1. Here the chain combines TRBV19 and TRBJ2-1; tentative D gene TRBD2, with 6 bases matching. The sequence was obtained from a man younger than 45 in good health and CMV-seronegative. Sequencing used PBMCs. The CDR3 amino acid sequence is: CASSIPGTPQEQFF. The nucleotide sequence reads TGTGCCAGTAGTATTCCGGGGACTCCACAAGAGCAGTTCTTC.